This is a list of T cell receptor beta chains from one sample in a study of CXCR3-negative and CXCR3-positive naive CD8 T cells. From the 5' RACE reads, TCRdb lists one entry per CDR3 protein and no DNA. The sample data list 60,000 to 70,000 distinct CDR3 sequences. Sequencing input: naive CXCR3+ CD8+ T cells from blood. The receptor set was obtained from a human donor in good health. Some clones in this sample may be carry-over from other donors' samples. Both conserved end residues are part of each CDR3.

j_gene,v_gene,CDR3aa
TRBJ2-3,TRBV5-5,CASSLVSGVDTQYF
TRBJ1-4,TRBV4-1,CASSQRYPGGEGEKLFF
TRBJ2-2,TRBV5-1,CASSLAVQGTLANTGELFF
TRBJ2-1,TRBV7-9,CASSLGVSNEQFF
TRBJ2-7,TRBV6-5,CASSYDPPSQGMYEQYF
TRBJ2-5,TRBV20-1,CSARTEETQYF
TRBJ2-7,TRBV7-2,CASSLVQAPSYEQYF
TRBJ2-5,TRBV4-1,CASSQDAGSWDQETQYF
TRBJ1-5,TRBV6-2/TRBV6-3,CASTDRLLYSNQPQHF
TRBJ1-1,TRBV5-1,CASSYSSAGTRMNTEAFF
TRBJ2-5,TRBV2,CASSGGLAAKETQYF
TRBJ2-1,TRBV5-5,CASSRERGALYNEQFF
TRBJ2-3,TRBV7-2,CASSLIAGGTRDTQYF
TRBJ2-7,TRBV29-1,CSVEDRQINSYEQYF
TRBJ2-1,TRBV7-9,CASSLGPGLAGPQSSYNEQFF
TRBJ2-3,TRBV5-6,CASSLGSTGGTDTQYF
TRBJ2-5,TRBV7-7,CASSLSGGAQETQYF